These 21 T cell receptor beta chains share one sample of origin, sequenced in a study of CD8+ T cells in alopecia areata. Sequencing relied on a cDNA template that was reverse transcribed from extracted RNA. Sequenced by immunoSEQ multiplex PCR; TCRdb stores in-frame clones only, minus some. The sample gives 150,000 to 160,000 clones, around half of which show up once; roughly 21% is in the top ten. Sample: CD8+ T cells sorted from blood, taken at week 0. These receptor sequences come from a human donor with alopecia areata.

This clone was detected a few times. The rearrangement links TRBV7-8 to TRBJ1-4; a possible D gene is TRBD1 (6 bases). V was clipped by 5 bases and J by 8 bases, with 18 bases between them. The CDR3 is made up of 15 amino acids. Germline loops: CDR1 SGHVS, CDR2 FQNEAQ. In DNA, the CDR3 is TGTGCCAGCAGCCCCGATCGGGGGCAAGGAGAAAAACTGTTTTTT. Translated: CASSPDRGQGEKLFF.

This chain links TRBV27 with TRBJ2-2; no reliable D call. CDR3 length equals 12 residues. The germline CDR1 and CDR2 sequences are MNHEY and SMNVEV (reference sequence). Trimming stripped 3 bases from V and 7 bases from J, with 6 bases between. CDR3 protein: CASSFVDGELFF. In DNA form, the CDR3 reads TGTGCCAGCAGTTTCGTTGACGGGGAGCTGTTTTTT.

CDR3 nucleotides: TGCGCCAGCAGCCAAGAGGCCCGGATCTACGAGCAGTACTTC. Amino acids: CASSQEARIYEQYF. J is TRBJ2-7 and V is TRBV4-1; no definite D call. V was shortened by 0 bases and J by 3 bases, with 9 bases between the two germline ends. The CDR3 is made up of 14 amino acids. Germline V lookup: CDR1 MGHRA, CDR2 YSYEKL.

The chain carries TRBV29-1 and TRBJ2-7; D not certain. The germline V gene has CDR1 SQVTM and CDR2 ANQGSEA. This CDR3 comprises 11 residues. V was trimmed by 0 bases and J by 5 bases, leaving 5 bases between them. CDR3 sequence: CSVEDRDEQYF. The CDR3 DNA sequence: TGCAGCGTTGAAGATCGAGACGAGCAGTACTTC.

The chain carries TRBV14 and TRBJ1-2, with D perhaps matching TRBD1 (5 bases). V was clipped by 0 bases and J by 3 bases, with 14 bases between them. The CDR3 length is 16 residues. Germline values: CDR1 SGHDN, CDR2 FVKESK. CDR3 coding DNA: TGTGCCAGCAGCCAAGATCGCGGCAGGGATTACTATGGCTACACCTTC. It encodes CASSQDRGRDYYGYTF.

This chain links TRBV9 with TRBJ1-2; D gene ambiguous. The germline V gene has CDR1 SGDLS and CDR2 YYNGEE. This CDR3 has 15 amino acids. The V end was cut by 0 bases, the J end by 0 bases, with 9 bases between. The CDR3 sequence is CASSVGLGANYGYTF. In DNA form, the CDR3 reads TGTGCCAGCAGCGTAGGTCTGGGAGCTAACTATGGCTACACCTTC.

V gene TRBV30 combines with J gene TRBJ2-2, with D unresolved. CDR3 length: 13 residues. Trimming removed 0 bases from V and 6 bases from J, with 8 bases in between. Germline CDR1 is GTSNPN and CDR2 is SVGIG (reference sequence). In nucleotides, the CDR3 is TGTGCCTGGAGTGTACCCAGCGCCGGGGAGCTGTTTTTT. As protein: CAWSVPSAGELFF. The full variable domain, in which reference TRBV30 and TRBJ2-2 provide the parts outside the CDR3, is SQTIHQWPATLVQPVGSPLSLECTVEGTSNPNLYWYRQAAGRGLQLLFYSVGIGQISSEVPQNLSASRPQDRQFILSSKKLLLSDSGFYLCAWSVPSAGELFFGEGSRLTVL.

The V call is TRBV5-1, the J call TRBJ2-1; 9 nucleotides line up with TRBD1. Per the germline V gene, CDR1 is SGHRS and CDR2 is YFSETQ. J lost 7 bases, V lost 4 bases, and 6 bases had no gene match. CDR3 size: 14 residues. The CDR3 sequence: CASSLYRGPNEQFF. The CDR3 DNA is TGCGCCAGCAGCCTTTACAGGGGGCCGAATGAGCAGTTCTTC.

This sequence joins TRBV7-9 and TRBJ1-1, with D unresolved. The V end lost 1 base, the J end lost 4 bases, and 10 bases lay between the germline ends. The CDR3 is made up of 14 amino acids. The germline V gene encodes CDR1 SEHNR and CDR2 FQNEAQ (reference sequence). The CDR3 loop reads CASSLEVAVTEAFF. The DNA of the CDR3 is TGTGCCAGCAGCTTAGAGGTGGCGGTCACTGAAGCTTTCTTT.

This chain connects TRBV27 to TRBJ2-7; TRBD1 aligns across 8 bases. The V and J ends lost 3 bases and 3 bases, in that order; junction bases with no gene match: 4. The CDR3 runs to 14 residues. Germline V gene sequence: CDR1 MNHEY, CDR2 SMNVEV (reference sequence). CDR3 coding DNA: TGTGCCAGCAGTTTGAGGACAGGGCTCTACGAGCAGTACTTC. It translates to CASSLRTGLYEQYF.

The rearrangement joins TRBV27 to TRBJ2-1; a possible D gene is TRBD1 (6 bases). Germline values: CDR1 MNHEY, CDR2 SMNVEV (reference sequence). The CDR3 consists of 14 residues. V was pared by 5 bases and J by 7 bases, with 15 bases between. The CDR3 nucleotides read TGTGCCAGCAGTCCGGTAGGGGGTCGTAATGAGCAGTTCTTC. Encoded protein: CASSPVGGRNEQFF.

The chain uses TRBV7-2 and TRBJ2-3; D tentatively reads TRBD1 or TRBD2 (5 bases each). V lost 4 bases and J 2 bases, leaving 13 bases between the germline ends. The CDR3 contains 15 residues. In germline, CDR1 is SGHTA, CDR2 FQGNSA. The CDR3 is CASSYRDGLTDTQYF. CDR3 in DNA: TGTGCCAGCAGCTACCGGGACGGCCTCACAGATACGCAGTATTTT.

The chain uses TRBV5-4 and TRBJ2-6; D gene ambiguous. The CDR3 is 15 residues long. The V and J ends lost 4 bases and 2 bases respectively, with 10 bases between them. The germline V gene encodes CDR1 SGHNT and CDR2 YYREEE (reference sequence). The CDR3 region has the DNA TGTGCCAGCAGCCTGGGCCCTCCTGGGGCCAACGTCCTGACTTTC. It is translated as CASSLGPPGANVLTF.

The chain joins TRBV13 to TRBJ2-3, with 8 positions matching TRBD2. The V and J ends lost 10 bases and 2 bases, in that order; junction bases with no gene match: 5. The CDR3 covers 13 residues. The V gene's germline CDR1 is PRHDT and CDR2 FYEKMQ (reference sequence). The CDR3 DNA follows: TGTGCCACATGCGGGGGGCCCACAGATACGCAGTATTTT. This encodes CATCGGPTDTQYF.

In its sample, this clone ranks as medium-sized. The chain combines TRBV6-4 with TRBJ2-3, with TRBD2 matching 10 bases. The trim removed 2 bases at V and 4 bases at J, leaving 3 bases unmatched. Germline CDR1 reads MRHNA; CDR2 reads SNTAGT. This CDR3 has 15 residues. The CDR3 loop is CASSDSGGAADTQYF. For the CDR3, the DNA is TGTGCCAGCAGTGACAGCGGGGGGGCCGCAGATACGCAGTATTTT.

CDR3 in DNA: TGTGCCAGCAGCTCCCGGGACGGGGCGAACACCGGGGAGCTGTTTTTT. It codes for CASSSRDGANTGELFF. V is TRBV9 and J is TRBJ2-2, with D tentatively TRBD1 or TRBD2 (5 bases each). The CDR3 is made up of 16 amino acids. From germline, CDR1 is SGDLS and CDR2 YYNGEE. Trimming removed 4 bases from V and 0 bases from J, with 13 bases in between.

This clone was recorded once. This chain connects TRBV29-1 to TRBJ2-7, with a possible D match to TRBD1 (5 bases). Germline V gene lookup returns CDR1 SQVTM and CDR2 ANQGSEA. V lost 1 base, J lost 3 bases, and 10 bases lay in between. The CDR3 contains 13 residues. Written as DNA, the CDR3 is TGCAGCGTTGAAGCTCTAGACAGCTACGAGCAGTACTTC. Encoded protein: CSVEALDSYEQYF.

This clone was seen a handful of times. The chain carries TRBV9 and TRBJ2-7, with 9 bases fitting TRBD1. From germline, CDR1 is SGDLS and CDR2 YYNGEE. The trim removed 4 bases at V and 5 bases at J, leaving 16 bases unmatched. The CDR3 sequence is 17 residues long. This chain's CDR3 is CASSTRQGGTLGNEQYF. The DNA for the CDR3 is TGTGCCAGCAGCACGCGACAGGGGGGGACCCTAGGGAACGAGCAGTACTTC.

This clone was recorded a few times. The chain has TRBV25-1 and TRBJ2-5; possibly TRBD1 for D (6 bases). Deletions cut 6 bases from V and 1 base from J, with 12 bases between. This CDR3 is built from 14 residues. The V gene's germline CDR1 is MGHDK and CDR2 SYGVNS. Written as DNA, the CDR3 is TGTGCCAGCAGAAAGGGACAACCCCAAGAGACCCAGTACTTC. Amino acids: CASRKGQPQETQYF.

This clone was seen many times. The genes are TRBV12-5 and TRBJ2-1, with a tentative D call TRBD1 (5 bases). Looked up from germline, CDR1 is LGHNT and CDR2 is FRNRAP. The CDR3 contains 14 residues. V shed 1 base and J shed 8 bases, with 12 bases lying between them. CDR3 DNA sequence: TGTGCTAGTGGTTTGGAAACAGGTTCGGATGAGCAGTTCTTC. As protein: CASGLETGSDEQFF.

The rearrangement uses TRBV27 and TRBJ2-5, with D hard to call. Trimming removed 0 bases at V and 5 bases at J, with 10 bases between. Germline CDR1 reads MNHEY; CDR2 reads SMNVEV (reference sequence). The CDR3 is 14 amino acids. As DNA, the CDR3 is TGTGCCAGCAGTTTATCTTCGGCAAAGGAGACCCAGTACTTC. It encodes CASSLSSAKETQYF.